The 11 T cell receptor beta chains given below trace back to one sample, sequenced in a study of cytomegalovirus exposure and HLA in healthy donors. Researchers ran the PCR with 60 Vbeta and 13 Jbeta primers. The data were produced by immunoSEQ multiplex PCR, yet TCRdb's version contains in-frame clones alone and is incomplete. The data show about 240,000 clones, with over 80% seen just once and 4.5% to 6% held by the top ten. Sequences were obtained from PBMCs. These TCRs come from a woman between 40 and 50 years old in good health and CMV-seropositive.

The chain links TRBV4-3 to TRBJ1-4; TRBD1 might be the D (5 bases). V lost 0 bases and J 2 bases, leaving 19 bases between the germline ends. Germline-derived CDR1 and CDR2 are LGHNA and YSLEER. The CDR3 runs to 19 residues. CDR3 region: CASSQESLVAGRTNEKLFF. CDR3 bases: TGCGCCAGCAGCCAAGAGTCCCTTGTGGCGGGACGGACTAATGAAAAACTGTTTTTT.

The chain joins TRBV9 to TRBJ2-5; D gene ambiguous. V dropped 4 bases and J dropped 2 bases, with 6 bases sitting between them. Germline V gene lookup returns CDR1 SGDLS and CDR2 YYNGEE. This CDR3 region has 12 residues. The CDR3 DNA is TGTGCCAGCAGCACGCGTCAAGAGACCCAGTACTTC. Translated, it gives CASSTRQETQYF.

The CDR3 sequence: CASSLSGRWAKNIQYF. CDR3 sequence (DNA): TGCGCCAGCAGCCTTAGCGGGAGGTGGGCCAAAAACATTCAGTACTTC. The rearrangement links TRBV4-3 to TRBJ2-4; 10 bases line up with TRBD2. V shed 4 bases and J 1 base; nucleotides not matched to a gene: 4. Germline V gives CDR1 LGHNA, CDR2 YSLEER. The CDR3 extends over 16 amino acids.

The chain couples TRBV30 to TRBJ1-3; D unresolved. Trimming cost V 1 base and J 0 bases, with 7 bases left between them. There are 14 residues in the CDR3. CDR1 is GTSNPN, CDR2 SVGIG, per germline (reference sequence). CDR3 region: CAWSGPDSGNTIYF. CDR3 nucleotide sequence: TGTGCCTGGAGTGGGCCAGACTCTGGAAACACCATATATTTT.

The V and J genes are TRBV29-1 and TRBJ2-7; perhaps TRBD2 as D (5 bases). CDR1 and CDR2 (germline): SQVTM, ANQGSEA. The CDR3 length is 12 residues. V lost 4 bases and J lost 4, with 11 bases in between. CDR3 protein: CSVVITGYEQYF. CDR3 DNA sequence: TGCAGCGTTGTTATCACGGGGTACGAGCAGTACTTC.

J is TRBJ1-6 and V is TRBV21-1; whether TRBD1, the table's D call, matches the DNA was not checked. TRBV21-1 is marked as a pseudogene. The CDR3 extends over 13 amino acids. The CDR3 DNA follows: TGTGCCAGCAACGACAGGACCAATTCACCCCTCCACTTT. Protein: CASNDRTNSPLHF.

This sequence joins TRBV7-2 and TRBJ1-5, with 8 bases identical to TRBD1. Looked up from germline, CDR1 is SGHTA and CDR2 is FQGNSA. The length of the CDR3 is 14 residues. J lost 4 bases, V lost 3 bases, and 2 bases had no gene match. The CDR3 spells CASSFGTGNQPQHF. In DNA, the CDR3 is TGTGCCAGCAGCTTCGGGACAGGTAATCAGCCCCAGCATTTT.

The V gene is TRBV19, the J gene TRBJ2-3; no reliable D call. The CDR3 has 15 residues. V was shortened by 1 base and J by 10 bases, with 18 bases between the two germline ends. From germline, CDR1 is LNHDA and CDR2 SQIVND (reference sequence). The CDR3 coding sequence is TGTGCCAGTAGTATAGCCAGTAATAGCTTTGAGGCGCAGTATTTT. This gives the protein CASSIASNSFEAQYF.

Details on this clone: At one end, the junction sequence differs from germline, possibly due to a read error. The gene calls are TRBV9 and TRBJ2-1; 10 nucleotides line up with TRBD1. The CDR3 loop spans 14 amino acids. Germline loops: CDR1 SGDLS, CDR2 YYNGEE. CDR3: CASSEAGTGDEQFF. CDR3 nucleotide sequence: TGTGCCAGCAGCGAGGCCGGGACAGGGGATGAACAGTTCTTC.

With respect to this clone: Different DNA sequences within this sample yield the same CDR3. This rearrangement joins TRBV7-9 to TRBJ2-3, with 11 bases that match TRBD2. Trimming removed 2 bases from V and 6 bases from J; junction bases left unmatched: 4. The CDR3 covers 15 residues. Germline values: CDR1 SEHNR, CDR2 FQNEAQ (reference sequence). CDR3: CASSLILAGADTQYF. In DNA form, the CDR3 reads TGTGCCAGCAGCTTAATACTAGCGGGAGCCGATACGCAGTATTTT.

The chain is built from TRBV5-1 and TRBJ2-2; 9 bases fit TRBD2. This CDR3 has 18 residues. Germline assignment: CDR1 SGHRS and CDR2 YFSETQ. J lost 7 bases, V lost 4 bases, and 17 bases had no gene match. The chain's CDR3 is CASSPNPRGGASGGELFF. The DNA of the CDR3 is TGCGCCAGCAGCCCAAACCCCCGCGGGGGGGCCTCAGGCGGGGAGCTGTTTTTT.